This T cell receptor (beta chain) was identified in a study of tumor-infiltrating lymphocytes in primary liver carcinoma. As for the study in general: Patients comprised men and women whose ages fell between 30 and 69 years. Study results and limitations: Tumor-adjacent and tumor-blood pairs shared a smaller degree of overlap than tumor region pairs.

Investigators took RNA and DNA out together from about 20-30 mg of unsorted bulk tissue. Histology found more than 80% viable tumor cells per sample. The CDR3 is 14 amino acids. Germline lookup yields CDR1 SGHAT and CDR2 FQNNGV. The authors made TCR beta cDNA from approximately 500 ng total RNA with a constant-region primer. What produced the TCR beta libraries was three nested multiplex PCR rounds using slightly modified ARM-PCR. TRBV1-TRBV30 forward primers and a C-beta reverse primer were used in the first two PCR rounds, which each ran for 10 cycles. TCRdb re-called the multiplex PCR reads through MiXCR, storing one row per CDR3 protein. The data contain about 20,000 distinct CDR3 sequences, around 77% of them singletons. Notes on this clonotype: Its antigen is not known. No conserved phenylalanine or tryptophan ends this CDR3, so it is likely a read error.

Sequenced sample: liver tumor tissue from sampling region 4. Subset denoted: tumor region T4, right-lateral pole. The rearrangement joins TRBV11-2 to TRBJ2-3, with D possibly TRBD2 on 5 matching bases. This TCR was sampled from a woman aged 25 to 45 with primary liver carcinoma and hepatitis B virus infection. The CDR3 DNA reads as TGTGCCAGCTGGGTGAAGGGTGAGGGAGATACACAGTATTAT. It translates to CASWVKGEGDTQYY.